The 26 T cell receptor beta chains below come from one sample, sequenced in a study of shared clonotypes between healthy human individuals (dated by TCRdb to the early 2020s). Libraries came from the immunoSEQ multiplex PCR assay. The source is immuneACCESS, and TCRdb retained only in-frame sequences with V and J called. Part of the clones is not carried over; for the studies checked, unresolved V genes explain less than half of this, and the remainder is unexplained. The sample table records more than 2 million clones; 95% of these occur just once. The top ten constitute approximately 0.13% of the sample. The sequencing sample was made of naive CD4+ T cells sorted from blood. Taken with the paper, the label for cell subset or site translates to: CD45RA+ positively selected. All receptors derive from a man aged 18 to 29 in good health.

V and J are TRBV5-1 and TRBJ1-3; D gene uncertain. The CDR3 contains 15 residues. Germline CDR1 SGHRS, CDR2 YFSETQ. Trimming shortened V by 0 bases and J by 0 bases, and 7 bases separated the two germline ends. The CDR3 nucleotides are TGCGCCAGCAGCTTGGACAGCCCCTCTGGAAACACCATATATTTT. This gives the protein CASSLDSPSGNTIYF.

The chain is built from TRBV5-1 and TRBJ1-6; TRBD1 aligns across 11 bases. J lost 6 bases, V lost 4 bases, and 6 bases had no gene match. CDR1 and CDR2 from the germline V gene are SGHRS and YFSETQ. The CDR3 is made up of 16 amino acids. Written as DNA, the CDR3 is TGCGCCAGCAGCCCAGGACAGGGGGCTTTTAATTCACCCCTCCACTTT. Translated, it gives CASSPGQGAFNSPLHF.

The chain joins TRBV5-1 to TRBJ2-7; possible D gene TRBD1, 6 bases. CDR3 length equals 15 residues. Trimming removed 2 bases at V and 0 bases at J, with 12 bases between. The germline gives CDR1 SGHRS, CDR2 YFSETQ. CDR3 sequence: CASSFGGLFSYEQYF. CDR3 nucleotide sequence: TGCGCCAGCAGCTTTGGGGGCCTCTTCTCCTACGAGCAGTACTTC.

This clone was found a few times. This specimen includes other DNA sequences encoding the same CDR3. This chain joins TRBV30 and TRBJ1-6; unclear D gene. V was trimmed by 1 base and J by 6 bases, leaving 7 bases between them. This CDR3 comprises 13 residues. Per germline, CDR1 GTSNPN and CDR2 SVGIG (reference sequence). Written as DNA, the CDR3 is TGTGCCTGGAGTGGGCAGTCTAATTCACCCCTCCACTTT. Protein sequence: CAWSGQSNSPLHF. The full variable domain, rest sourced from reference TRBV30 and TRBJ1-6, is SQTIHQWPATLVQPVGSPLSLECTVEGTSNPNLYWYRQAAGRGLQLLFYSVGIGQISSEVPQNLSASRPQDRQFILSSKKLLLSDSGFYLCAWSGQSNSPLHFGNGTRLTVT.

The chain uses TRBV5-1 and TRBJ2-6; D is ambiguous. The CDR3 is 16 residues long. V dropped 0 bases and J dropped 4 bases, with 11 bases sitting between them. CDR1 is SGHRS, CDR2 YFSETQ, per germline. CDR3 DNA sequence: TGCGCCAGCAGCTTGGGGACGCGCGAGGGGGCCAACGTCCTGACTTTC. It codes for CASSLGTREGANVLTF. The full variable domain, its missing parts supplied by reference TRBV5-1 and TRBJ2-6, is KAGVTQTPRYLIKTRGQQVTLSCSPISGHRSVSWYQQTPGQGLQFLFEYFSETQRNKGNFPGRFSGRQFSNSRSEMNVSTLELGDSALYLCASSLGTREGANVLTFGAGSRLTVL.

This clone was picked up one time. V is TRBV15 and J is TRBJ2-1, with D unclear. Germline-derived CDR1 and CDR2 are LNHNV and YYDKDF (reference sequence). The V end was cut by 4 bases, the J end by 10 bases, with 14 bases between. This CDR3 has 13 residues. The CDR3 loop reads CATSIGQLGEQFF. The CDR3, as DNA: TGTGCCACCAGCATAGGCCAATTGGGCGAGCAGTTCTTC.

The chain carries TRBV30 and TRBJ2-3; D call uncertain. The CDR3 contains 13 residues. The germline V gene has CDR1 GTSNPN and CDR2 SVGIG (reference sequence). V gave up 2 bases and J gave up 3 bases, with 9 bases separating them. CDR3 nucleotide sequence: TGTGCCTGGAGTTATCTAAGTACAGATACGCAGTATTTT. Its protein product is CAWSYLSTDTQYF.

As to this clone: This sample also contains other DNA sequences that code for the same CDR3. The chain links TRBV9 to TRBJ2-3; the D gene is possibly TRBD2 (6 bases). V was shortened by 1 base and J by 0 bases, with 6 bases between the two germline ends. The CDR3 runs 14 residues. Germline lookup yields CDR1 SGDLS and CDR2 YYNGEE. Here the CDR3 reads CASSVSGSTDTQYF. DNA for the CDR3: TGTGCCAGCAGCGTAAGCGGGAGCACAGATACGCAGTATTTT. Complete variable domain (other parts from reference TRBV9 and TRBJ2-3): DSGVTQTPKHLITATGQRVTLRCSPRSGDLSVYWYQQSLDQGLQFLIQYYNGEERAKGNILERFSAQQFPDLHSELNLSSLELGDSALYFCASSVSGSTDTQYFGPGTRLTVL.

J is TRBJ2-3 and V is TRBV2, with D perhaps TRBD2 (6 bases). CDR3 length: 15 residues. Trimming shortened V by 8 bases and J by 4 bases, and 19 bases separated the two germline ends. Germline values: CDR1 SNHLY, CDR2 FYNNEI. CDR3 in amino acids: CASGGTLRGSDTQYF. Written as DNA, the CDR3 is TGTGCCAGCGGGGGGACGTTGAGGGGTTCAGATACGCAGTATTTT. Together with reference TRBV2 and TRBJ2-3, the CDR3 gives the full variable domain: EPEVTQTPSHQVTQMGQEVILRCVPISNHLYFYWYRQILGQKVEFLVSFYNNEISEKSEIFDDQFSVERPDGSNFTLKIRSTKLEDSAMYFCASGGTLRGSDTQYFGPGTRLTVL.

Only one count was recorded for this clone. Here the CDR3 DNA reads TGTGCCAGCAGTTTATATCACGGACAGAACACTGAAGCTTTCTTT. Translated, it gives CASSLYHGQNTEAFF. The gene calls are TRBV28 and TRBJ1-1; possibly TRBD1 for D (5 bases). The CDR3 is 15 residues long. The germline V gene encodes CDR1 MDHEN and CDR2 SYDVKM. The germline V and J ends were trimmed by 1 base and 1 base, with 10 bases remaining between them.

Only one count was recorded for this clone. V and J are TRBV10-3 and TRBJ2-7; 11 bases map to TRBD2. The CDR3 covers 13 residues. Per germline, CDR1 ENHRY and CDR2 SYGVKD. CDR3 coding DNA: TGTGCTACGACTAGCGGGATTCTGAGCGAGCAGTACTTC. This sequence encodes CATTSGILSEQYF.

The V gene is TRBV16, the J gene TRBJ1-4; no clear D gene. Trimming took 3 bases from V and 2 from J, leaving 10 bases between them. Germline CDR1 reads KGHSY; CDR2 reads FQNENV. CDR3 length: 15 residues. The CDR3 protein is CASSQTGRTNEKLFF. The DNA for the CDR3 is TGTGCCAGCAGCCAGACGGGGAGGACTAATGAAAAACTGTTTTTT.

This clone was seen a single time. The chain has TRBV28 and TRBJ1-4; D is uncertain. From germline, CDR1 is MDHEN and CDR2 SYDVKM. The CDR3 contains 16 residues. Between the trimmed V and J ends, which lost 5 bases and 3 bases, there was a span of 16 bases. This chain's CDR3 is CASSRAGFRANEKLFF. The CDR3 DNA follows: TGTGCCAGCAGTAGGGCGGGGTTTAGGGCTAATGAAAAACTGTTTTTT.

As to this clone: Since the CDR3 does not end with the conserved phenylalanine or tryptophan, this likely comes from a read error. The DNA is omitted, as the CDR3 cannot be located on it reliably, and the CDR3 follows TCRdb's listing. The chain links TRBV6-6 to TRBJ2-7; TRBD2 is taken as the D call from the table, unchecked against the DNA. Termini included, the CDR3 measures 14 amino acids. Germline V gene sequence: CDR1 MNHNY, CDR2 SVGAGI (reference sequence). The CDR3 loop reads CASSNSAGTSSSTS.

This chain connects TRBV6-1 to TRBJ2-6; D unclear. The V gene lost 4 bases and the J gene lost 1 base, with 5 bases spanning the gap. The germline V gene encodes CDR1 MNHNS and CDR2 SASEGT. The CDR3 runs to 14 residues. This CDR3 reads CASSAGSGANVLTF. Written as DNA, the CDR3 is TGTGCCAGCAGTGCCGGTTCTGGGGCCAACGTCCTGACTTTC.

The rearrangement links TRBV2 to TRBJ1-5; D is ambiguous. Germline loops: CDR1 SNHLY, CDR2 FYNNEI. Trimming cost V 4 bases and J 3 bases, with 4 bases left between them. This CDR3 has 12 residues. CDR3 DNA: TGTGCCAGCAGTGGGGACAATCAGCCCCAGCATTTT. Its protein product is CASSGDNQPQHF.

In its sample, this clone was seen once. The rearrangement uses TRBV7-9 and TRBJ2-2; 8 positions match TRBD1. With V trimmed by 5 bases and J by 0 bases, 8 bases remained unmatched. This CDR3 is built from 17 residues. CDR1 SEHNR and CDR2 FQNEAQ come from the germline V gene (reference sequence). CDR3 DNA: TGTGCCAGCAGCCGAGGTGCAGGGGGCCCGAACACCGGGGAGCTGTTTTTT. It codes for CASSRGAGGPNTGELFF.

This clone has only one observation. The V and J genes are TRBV29-1 and TRBJ1-6; D possibly corresponds to TRBD1 (5 bases). The CDR3 sequence is 13 residues long. Germline V gene data show CDR1 as SQVTM and CDR2 as ANQGSEA. Trimming removed 4 bases from V and 7 bases from J, with 11 bases in between. CDR3 in amino acids: CSVGGTTNSPLHF. The CDR3 DNA follows: TGCAGCGTTGGAGGGACGACCAATTCACCCCTCCACTTT.

The CDR3 nucleotides read TGTGCCAGCAGCTGGACAGGGGGCCAGTACTTC. The encoded protein is CASSWTGGQYF. This sequence joins TRBV7-9 and TRBJ2-7; 11 bases align to TRBD1. CDR3 length equals 11 residues. Losses at the gene ends were 4 bases for V and 10 bases for J; bases not matched to a gene: 0. Germline values: CDR1 SEHNR, CDR2 FQNEAQ (reference sequence). Full variable domain (outside the CDR3, taken from reference TRBV7-9 and TRBJ2-7): DTGVSQNPRHKITKRGQNVTFRCDPISEHNRLYWYRQTLGQGPEFLTYFQNEAQLEKSRLLSDRFSAERPKGSFSTLEIQRTEQGDSAMYLCASSWTGGQYFGPGTRLTVT.

This clone has just one count. The chain is built from TRBV5-1 and TRBJ2-3; D is unclear. The CDR3 has 13 amino acids. The V and J ends lost 2 bases and 3 bases respectively, with 7 bases between them. The germline V gene has CDR1 SGHRS and CDR2 YFSETQ. The CDR3 sequence: CASSFILTDTQYF. The CDR3 nucleotides read TGCGCCAGCAGCTTCATTCTAACAGATACGCAGTATTTT.

This chain connects TRBV5-4 to TRBJ2-5; 8 bases are a match to TRBD1. This CDR3 comprises 18 residues. V lost 1 base and J lost 4; bases outside the gene matches: 15. Germline assignment: CDR1 SGHNT and CDR2 YYREEE (reference sequence). CDR3 bases: TGTGCCAGCAGCTTGAAGGGGTCAGGGGGCGTAAGTGGAGAGACCCAGTACTTC. It translates to CASSLKGSGGVSGETQYF.

The chain is built from TRBV5-1 and TRBJ2-1; 8 nucleotides match TRBD1. The trim removed 3 bases at V and 7 bases at J, leaving 6 bases unmatched. Germline CDR1 is SGHRS and CDR2 is YFSETQ. The CDR3 runs 14 residues. For the CDR3, the DNA is TGCGCCAGCAGCTCCGGACAGGGAGGAAATGAGCAGTTCTTC. Protein sequence: CASSSGQGGNEQFF.

This clone was counted once. The chain recombines TRBV18 with TRBJ2-1; D unresolved. Germline V lookup: CDR1 KGHSH, CDR2 LQKENI. The CDR3 spans 15 residues. Trimming removed 1 base at V and 5 bases at J, with 12 bases between. The CDR3 loop reads CASSPRNVGNNEQFF. CDR3 coding DNA: TGTGCCAGCTCACCACGGAACGTCGGTAACAATGAGCAGTTCTTC. The full variable domain, in which reference TRBV18 and TRBJ2-1 provide the parts outside the CDR3, is NAGVMQNPRHLVRRRGQEARLRCSPMKGHSHVYWYRQLPEEGLKFMVYLQKENIIDESGMPKERFSAEFPKEGPSILRIQQVVRGDSAAYFCASSPRNVGNNEQFFGPGTRLTVL.

V gene TRBV21-1 combines with J gene TRBJ1-1. TRBV21-1 is recorded as a pseudogene. The CDR3 sequence is 17 residues long. The DNA of the CDR3 is TGTGCCAGCAGCAAATCTCCCGCCCCCTCTGAGAACACTGAAGCTTTCTTT. It specifies CASSKSPAPSENTEAFF.

V gene TRBV11-2 combines with J gene TRBJ2-7, with 10 bases aligning to TRBD2. Germline values: CDR1 SGHAT, CDR2 FQNNGV. After removal of 3 bases from V and 2 bases from J, the junction contained 13 bases not matched to a gene. This CDR3 comprises 18 residues. The CDR3 protein is CASSFTGTSALIPYEQYF. CDR3 nucleotides: TGTGCCAGCAGCTTTACCGGGACTAGCGCGCTAATCCCCTACGAGCAGTACTTC.

The V and J genes are TRBV23-1 and TRBJ1-6; 9 bases line up with TRBD1. TRBV23-1 is identified as an open reading frame with a role that is uncertain. Trimming removed 1 base from V and 13 bases from J; junction bases left unmatched: 11. CDR3 length equals 16 residues. As DNA, the CDR3 is TGCGCCAGCAGTCAATGGCCGGGACAGGGTCATAAGCCCCTCCACTTT. Encoded protein: CASSQWPGQGHKPLHF.